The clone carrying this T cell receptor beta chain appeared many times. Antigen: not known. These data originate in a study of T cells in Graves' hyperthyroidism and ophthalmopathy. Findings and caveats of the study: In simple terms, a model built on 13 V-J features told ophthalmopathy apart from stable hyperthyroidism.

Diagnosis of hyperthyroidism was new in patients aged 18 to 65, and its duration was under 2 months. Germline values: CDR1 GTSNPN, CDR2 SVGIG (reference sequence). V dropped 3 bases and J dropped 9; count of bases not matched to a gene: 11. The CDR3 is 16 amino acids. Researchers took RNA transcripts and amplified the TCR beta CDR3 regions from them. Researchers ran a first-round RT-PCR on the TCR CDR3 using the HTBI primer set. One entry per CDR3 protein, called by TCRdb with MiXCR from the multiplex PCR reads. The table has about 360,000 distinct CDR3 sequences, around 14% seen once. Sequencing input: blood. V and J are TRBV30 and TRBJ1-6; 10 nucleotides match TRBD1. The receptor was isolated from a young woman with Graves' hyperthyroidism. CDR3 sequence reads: CAWRGQGRGNGSPLHF. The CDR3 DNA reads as TGTGCCTGGAGGGGACAGGGGCGCGGCAATGGTTCACCCCTCCACTTT.